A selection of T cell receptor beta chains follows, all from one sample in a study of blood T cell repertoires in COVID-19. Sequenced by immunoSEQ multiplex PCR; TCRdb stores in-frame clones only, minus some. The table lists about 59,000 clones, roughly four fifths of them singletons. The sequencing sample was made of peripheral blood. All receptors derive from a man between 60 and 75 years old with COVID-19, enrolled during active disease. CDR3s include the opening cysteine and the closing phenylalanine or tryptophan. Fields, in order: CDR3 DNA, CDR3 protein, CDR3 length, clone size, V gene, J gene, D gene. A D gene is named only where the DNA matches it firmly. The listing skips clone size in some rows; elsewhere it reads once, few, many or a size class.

DNA: TGTGCCAGCTCACCACCGGAGCGGGGAGGACCCTACGAGCAGTACTTC; CDR3: CASSPPERGGPYEQYF; length: 16; size: -; V: TRBV18; J: TRBJ2-7; D: TRBD2
DNA: TGCGCCAGCAGCGAGGGGACAGGGTCCTACGAGCAGTACTTC; CDR3: CASSEGTGSYEQYF; length: 14; size: few; V: TRBV5-1; J: TRBJ2-7; D: TRBD1
DNA: TGTGCCAGTAGTATCAGCCGTCTAGGCAATCAGCCCCAGCATTTT; CDR3: CASSISRLGNQPQHF; length: 15; size: -; V: TRBV19; J: TRBJ1-5; D: -
DNA: TGTGCCAGCACGAGAGCGGCCCAAGAGACCCAGTACTTC; CDR3: CASTRAAQETQYF; length: 13; size: -; V: TRBV7-2; J: TRBJ2-5; D: -
DNA: TGTGCCAGCAGCCAATCCCGACAGGGGGACTATGGCTACACCTTC; CDR3: CASSQSRQGDYGYTF; length: 15; size: -; V: TRBV14; J: TRBJ1-2; D: TRBD1
DNA: TGCGCCAGCAGCCAAGTGGGACAGCCGAACGAGCAGTACTTC; CDR3: CASSQVGQPNEQYF; length: 14; size: -; V: TRBV4-1; J: TRBJ2-7; D: TRBD1
DNA: TGTGCCAGCAGCCCGGGACAGGTTGCAACTAATGAAAAACTGTTTTTT; CDR3: CASSPGQVATNEKLFF; length: 16; size: -; V: TRBV11-2; J: TRBJ1-4; D: TRBD1
DNA: TGTGCCAGCAGTTACGCCCTCCAGAGGGATTGGACAGATACGCAGTATTTT; CDR3: CASSYALQRDWTDTQYF; length: 17; size: -; V: TRBV6-2/TRBV6-3; J: TRBJ2-3; D: -
DNA: TGTGCCATCAGGGAGCGGGAGAAGGATGAGCAGTTCTTC; CDR3: CAIREREKDEQFF; length: 13; size: few; V: TRBV10-3; J: TRBJ2-1; D: TRBD2
DNA: TGTGCCAGTAGGAAACAACTAGCGGGGGGGCCTAGGACCGGGGAGCTGTTTTTT; CDR3: CASRKQLAGGPRTGELFF; length: 18; size: -; V: TRBV19; J: TRBJ2-2; D: TRBD2
DNA: TGCGCCAGCAGCTTGGCCCCAGCGGGGGGAAACAATGAGCAGTTCTTC; CDR3: CASSLAPAGGNNEQFF; length: 16; size: -; V: TRBV5-1; J: TRBJ2-1; D: TRBD2
DNA: TGTGCCAGCAGAACGAGACAGGGTGTATTTGAAAAACTGTTTTTT; CDR3: CASRTRQGVFEKLFF; length: 15; size: -; V: TRBV6-6; J: TRBJ1-4; D: TRBD1
DNA: TGTGCCAGCAGCCTTGGGACAGTTAATCAGCCCCAGCATTTT; CDR3: CASSLGTVNQPQHF; length: 14; size: -; V: TRBV7-2; J: TRBJ1-5; D: TRBD1
DNA: TGTGCCAGCAGAGATGAAACAGGGAAAAGGGATGGTTACACCTTC; CDR3: CASRDETGKRDGYTF; length: 15; size: -; V: TRBV5-6; J: TRBJ1-2; D: -
DNA: TGTGCCAGCAGCTTGGGACGGCGGGGGAACACAGATACGCAGTATTTT; CDR3: CASSLGRRGNTDTQYF; length: 16; size: -; V: TRBV5-8; J: TRBJ2-3; D: TRBD2
DNA: TGTGCCAGCAGCTTGGGACAGGGCTCCACAGATACGCAGTATTTT; CDR3: CASSLGQGSTDTQYF; length: 15; size: -; V: TRBV5-6; J: TRBJ2-3; D: TRBD1
DNA: TGTGCCAGCAGGGGCCTAGGAGGTGGAGAGACCCAGTACTTC; CDR3: CASRGLGGGETQYF; length: 14; size: -; V: TRBV2; J: TRBJ2-5; D: -
DNA: TGTGCCAGCAGTGTCGGGACAGAATCTAGGGAGCAGTTCTTC; CDR3: CASSVGTESREQFF; length: 14; size: -; V: TRBV6-4; J: TRBJ2-1; D: TRBD1
DNA: TGTGCTAGTGGTTTGGGACTCCCTGGCCCTGAGGAGCAGTACTTC; CDR3: CASGLGLPGPEEQYF; length: 15; size: -; V: TRBV12-5; J: TRBJ2-7; D: -
DNA: TGCGCCAGCAGCCAAGTAGCGGGAGTAGTGGGGAATGAGCAGTTCTTC; CDR3: CASSQVAGVVGNEQFF; length: 16; size: -; V: TRBV4-1; J: TRBJ2-1; D: TRBD2
DNA: TGTGCCAGCAGTGATCAACATCGAACCGGGGAGCTGTTTTTT; CDR3: CASSDQHRTGELFF; length: 14; size: -; V: TRBV6-4; J: TRBJ2-2; D: -
DNA: TGTGCCAGCAGTTTTTTTCTTCCCGGGACGGCAGGGTCGGGGGGCACTGAAGCTTTCTTT; CDR3: CASSFFLPGTAGSGGTEAFF; length: 20; size: -; V: TRBV6-2/TRBV6-3; J: TRBJ1-1; D: -
DNA: TGTGCCAGTAGTATGGATGAGGACAGCCTCTATGGCTACACCTTC; CDR3: CASSMDEDSLYGYTF; length: 15; size: -; V: TRBV19; J: TRBJ1-2; D: -
DNA: TGTGCCAGTAGTAAACCAGGGGGGTCGGGCACCGGGGAGCTGTTTTTT; CDR3: CASSKPGGSGTGELFF; length: 16; size: -; V: TRBV19; J: TRBJ2-2; D: -
DNA: TGTGCCTGGGGACAGTCAACTAATGAAAAACTGTTTTTT; CDR3: CAWGQSTNEKLFF; length: 13; size: -; V: TRBV30; J: TRBJ1-4; D: -
DNA: TGTGCCAGCAGCTTGGCGGGGGGAGGAGGTCCCCTCCACTTT; CDR3: CASSLAGGGGPLHF; length: 14; size: -; V: TRBV5-5; J: TRBJ1-6; D: -
DNA: TGTGCCTGGAGCATTCGGGGGGCTCATCAGCCCCAGCATTTT; CDR3: CAWSIRGAHQPQHF; length: 14; size: few; V: TRBV30; J: TRBJ1-5; D: -
DNA: TGTGCCACCAGTGCTGACAGCTACAATGAGCAGTTCTTC; CDR3: CATSADSYNEQFF; length: 13; size: -; V: TRBV24-1; J: TRBJ2-1; D: -
DNA: TGTGCTAGTGGCAAAGGGACAGGGGAGAACACTGAAGCTTTCTTT; CDR3: CASGKGTGENTEAFF; length: 15; size: -; V: TRBV12-5; J: TRBJ1-1; D: TRBD1
DNA: TGTGCCAGCAGCTTGGGGAGCACAGGGGGCTCGGGTGGCTACACCTTC; CDR3: CASSLGSTGGSGGYTF; length: 16; size: -; V: TRBV5-6; J: TRBJ1-2; D: TRBD1
DNA: TGTGCCAGCAGCCGACTAGCGGGGGGATACAATGAGCAGTTCTTC; CDR3: CASSRLAGGYNEQFF; length: 15; size: -; V: TRBV3-1/TRBV3-2; J: TRBJ2-1; D: TRBD2
DNA: TGTGCCAGCAGCCCCTCCGAGGACAGCTCTACAGCCAAAAACATTCAGTACTTC; CDR3: CASSPSEDSSTAKNIQYF; length: 18; size: -; V: TRBV5-5; J: TRBJ2-4; D: -
DNA: TGCGCCAGCACCGAGACAGCGAATAATTCACCCCTCCACTTT; CDR3: CASTETANNSPLHF; length: 14; size: -; V: TRBV5-1; J: TRBJ1-6; D: -
DNA: TGTGCCAGCAGTGTAAGCGGCAATGAGCAGTTCTTC; CDR3: CASSVSGNEQFF; length: 12; size: few; V: TRBV2; J: TRBJ2-1; D: -
DNA: TGTGCCTCCCAGGGGGCACATTTTCAGCCCCAGCATTTT; CDR3: CASQGAHFQPQHF; length: 13; size: -; V: TRBV25-1; J: TRBJ1-5; D: TRBD1
DNA: TGTGCCAGCAGCCACGGGGGACTAGCGGGATCCTACGAGCAGTACTTC; CDR3: CASSHGGLAGSYEQYF; length: 16; size: -; V: TRBV5-4; J: TRBJ2-7; D: TRBD2
DNA: TGTGCCATCCAGGGACAGGGAATTCAGGGCTACACCTTC; CDR3: CAIQGQGIQGYTF; length: 13; size: few; V: TRBV10-3; J: TRBJ1-2; D: TRBD1
DNA: TGTGCCTGGAGTGTACTAAAGAACACCGGGGAGCTGTTTTTT; CDR3: CAWSVLKNTGELFF; length: 14; size: -; V: TRBV30; J: TRBJ2-2; D: -
DNA: TGTGCCAGTAGTATCATGCCCGGGAAAGACTACGAGCAGTACTTC; CDR3: CASSIMPGKDYEQYF; length: 15; size: -; V: TRBV19; J: TRBJ2-7; D: -
DNA: TGTGCCAGCAGCCCAGGGTCCTCTCAAGGCTACACCTTC; CDR3: CASSPGSSQGYTF; length: 13; size: -; V: TRBV7-2; J: TRBJ1-2; D: -
DNA: TGTGCCAGCAGCCCGGGGACTAGCGGGAGGGGGTCCTACAATGAGCAGTTCTTC; CDR3: CASSPGTSGRGSYNEQFF; length: 18; size: -; V: TRBV3-1/TRBV3-2; J: TRBJ2-1; D: TRBD2
DNA: TGTGCCAGCAGCCACAGGGTTGGCAATCAGCCCCAGCATTTT; CDR3: CASSHRVGNQPQHF; length: 14; size: -; V: TRBV3-1/TRBV3-2; J: TRBJ1-5; D: -